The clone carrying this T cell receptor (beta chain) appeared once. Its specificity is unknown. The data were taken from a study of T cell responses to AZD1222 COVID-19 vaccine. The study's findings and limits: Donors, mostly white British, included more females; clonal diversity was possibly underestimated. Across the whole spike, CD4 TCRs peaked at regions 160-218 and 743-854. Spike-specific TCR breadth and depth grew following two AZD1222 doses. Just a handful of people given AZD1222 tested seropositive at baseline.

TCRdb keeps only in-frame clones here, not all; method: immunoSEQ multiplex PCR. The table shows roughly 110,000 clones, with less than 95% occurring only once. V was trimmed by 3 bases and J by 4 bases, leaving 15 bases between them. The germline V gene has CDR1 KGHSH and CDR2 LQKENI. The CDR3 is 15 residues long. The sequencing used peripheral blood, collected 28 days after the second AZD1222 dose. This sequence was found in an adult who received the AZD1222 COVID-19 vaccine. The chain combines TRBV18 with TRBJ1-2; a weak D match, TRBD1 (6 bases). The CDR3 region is CASSPDSSSSYGYTF. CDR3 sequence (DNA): TGTGCCAGCTCACCGGACAGCTCATCTTCCTATGGCTACACCTTC. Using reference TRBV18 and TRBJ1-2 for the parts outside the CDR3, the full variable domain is NAGVMQNPRHLVRRRGQEARLRCSPMKGHSHVYWYRQLPEEGLKFMVYLQKENIIDESGMPKERFSAEFPKEGPSILRIQQVVRGDSAAYFCASSPDSSSSYGYTFGSGTRLTVV.